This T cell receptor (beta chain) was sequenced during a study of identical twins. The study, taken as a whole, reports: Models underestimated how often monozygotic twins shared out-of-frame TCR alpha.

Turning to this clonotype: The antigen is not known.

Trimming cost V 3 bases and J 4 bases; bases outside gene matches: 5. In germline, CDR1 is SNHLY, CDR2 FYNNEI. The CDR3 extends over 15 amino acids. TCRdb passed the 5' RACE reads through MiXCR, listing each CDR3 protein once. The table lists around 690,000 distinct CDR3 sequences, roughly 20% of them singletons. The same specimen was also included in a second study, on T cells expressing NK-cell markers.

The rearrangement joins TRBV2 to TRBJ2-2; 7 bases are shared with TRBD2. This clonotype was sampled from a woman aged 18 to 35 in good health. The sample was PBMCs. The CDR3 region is CASSDPAGPTGELFF. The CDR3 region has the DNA TGTGCCAGCAGTGACCCAGCGGGGCCCACCGGGGAGCTGTTTTTT.